The 22 T cell receptor beta chains below all came from one sample that was sequenced in a study of cytomegalovirus exposure and HLA in healthy donors. The PCR contained 60 Vbeta and 13 Jbeta primers. The method was immunoSEQ multiplex PCR; TCRdb's version includes in-frame clones alone and lacks a portion of them. The sample has 250,000 to 350,000 clones, 80% seen once. The sequencing sample was made of PBMCs. The receptors were gathered from a girl aged 2 to 10 in good health and CMV-seronegative.

In its sample, this clone was seen once. The rearrangement uses TRBV28 and TRBJ2-7, with a weak D call TRBD1 (6 bases). This CDR3 is built from 14 residues. Per germline, CDR1 MDHEN and CDR2 SYDVKM. V lost 6 bases and J 3 bases, leaving 15 bases between the germline ends. The CDR3 here is CASRRDTRLYEQYF. CDR3 coding DNA: TGTGCCAGCAGACGGGACACCCGGCTCTACGAGCAGTACTTC.

This chain uses TRBV9 with TRBJ2-7, with TRBD2 identical over 12 bases. Trimming took 1 base from V and 8 from J; bases not matched to a gene: 7. This CDR3 has 15 residues. CDR1 SGDLS and CDR2 YYNGEE come from the germline V gene. The CDR3 coding sequence is TGTGCCAGCAGCGTATCTGGACTAGCGGGGAGCCAGCAGTACTTC. This sequence encodes CASSVSGLAGSQQYF.

This clone occurred a few times. The gene calls are TRBV7-3 and TRBJ1-5, with D perhaps TRBD1 (6 bases). Germline V gene data show CDR1 as SGHTA and CDR2 as FQGTGA. This CDR3 is built from 15 residues. Trimming stripped 5 bases from V and 0 bases from J, with 11 bases between. The chain's CDR3 is CASSLTGSSNQPQHF. CDR3 nucleotides: TGTGCCAGCAGCCTCACAGGGAGTAGCAATCAGCCCCAGCATTTT.

V gene TRBV4-1 combines with J gene TRBJ2-5; D not resolved. This CDR3 has 13 residues. CDR1 and CDR2 from the germline V gene are MGHRA and YSYEKL. The ends were cut back, 1 base at V and 5 bases at J, with 8 bases in the middle. CDR3 in DNA: TGCGCCAGCAGCCAAGGGTTCGGGGAGACCCAGTACTTC. Translation gives CASSQGFGETQYF.

The V call is TRBV5-1, the J call TRBJ2-7; D is perhaps TRBD1 (5 bases). Trimming removed 2 bases at V and 4 bases at J, with 16 bases between. Germline V gives CDR1 SGHRS, CDR2 YFSETQ. The CDR3 length is 15 residues. The CDR3 protein is CASSFRSRVGYEQYF. CDR3 nucleotides: TGCGCCAGCAGCTTCCGATCCAGGGTGGGGTACGAGCAGTACTTC. The entire variable domain, with the rest obtained from reference TRBV5-1 and TRBJ2-7, is as follows: KAGVTQTPRYLIKTRGQQVTLSCSPISGHRSVSWYQQTPGQGLQFLFEYFSETQRNKGNFPGRFSGRQFSNSRSEMNVSTLELGDSALYLCASSFRSRVGYEQYFGPGTRLTVT.

V and J are TRBV18 and TRBJ1-1; no reliable D call. The CDR3 totals 13 residues. Germline loops: CDR1 KGHSH, CDR2 LQKENI. Trimming pared 4 bases from V and 3 bases from J, leaving 9 bases between. CDR3 in amino acids: CASSLSEDTEAFF. DNA for the CDR3: TGTGCCAGCTCACTGAGCGAAGACACTGAAGCTTTCTTT.

In regard to this clone: Other DNA sequences in the sample encode the same CDR3. The chain links TRBV27 to TRBJ2-1; no clear D gene. The CDR3 consists of 13 residues. V lost 3 bases and J lost 0, with 3 bases in between. CDR1 is MNHEY, CDR2 SMNVEV, per germline (reference sequence). As DNA, the CDR3 is TGTGCCAGCAGTTTGAGCTCCTACAATGAGCAGTTCTTC. Its protein product is CASSLSSYNEQFF.

The chain employs TRBV28 and TRBJ1-6; D possibly corresponds to TRBD1 (6 bases). Trimming stripped 7 bases from V and 0 bases from J, with 13 bases between. Germline CDR1 is MDHEN and CDR2 is SYDVKM. The length of the CDR3 is 16 residues. CDR3 sequence (DNA): TGTGCCAGCATCCTGGGGGACAACTCCTATAATTCACCCCTCCACTTT. Protein sequence: CASILGDNSYNSPLHF.

This rearrangement joins TRBV2 to TRBJ2-3; 8 nucleotides agree with TRBD2. Per the germline V gene, CDR1 is SNHLY and CDR2 is FYNNEI. J was trimmed by 5 bases and V by 6 bases; bases with no gene match: 13. The CDR3 spans 16 residues. CDR3 in amino acids: CASSVPVAGSGDTQYF. For the CDR3, the DNA is TGTGCCAGCAGCGTTCCAGTAGCGGGGTCCGGAGATACGCAGTATTTT.

A remark on this clone: At the DNA level, this CDR3 is encoded by other sequences in the same sample as well. V gene TRBV28 combines with J gene TRBJ2-7; D might be TRBD1 (6 bases). Germline V gene lookup returns CDR1 MDHEN and CDR2 SYDVKM. The CDR3 totals 12 residues. V dropped 6 bases and J dropped 3 bases, with 9 bases sitting between them. The DNA of the CDR3 is TGTGCCAGCAGCTCGGACAGCTACGAGCAGTACTTC. It encodes CASSSDSYEQYF. Combining the CDR3 with reference TRBV28 and TRBJ2-7 gives the whole variable domain DVKVTQSSRYLVKRTGEKVFLECVQDMDHENMFWYRQDPGLGLRLIYFSYDVKMKEKGDIPEGYSVSREKKERFSLILESASTNQTSMYLCASSSDSYEQYFGPGTRLTVT.

The J gene is TRBJ2-1, the V gene TRBV7-3; D perhaps matches TRBD1 (5 bases). Germline V lookup: CDR1 SGHTA, CDR2 FQGTGA. The CDR3 contains 17 residues. The ends were cut back, 0 bases at V and 10 bases at J, with 22 bases in the middle. The CDR3 coding sequence is TGTGCCAGCAGCTTAACGCCTATTGGACACACAGCCTTCGAGCAGTTCTTC. Amino acids: CASSLTPIGHTAFEQFF. The whole variable domain, remainder taken from reference TRBV7-3 and TRBJ2-1, is GAGVSQTPSNKVTEKGKYVELRCDPISGHTALYWYRQSLGQGPEFLIYFQGTGAADDSGLPNDRFFAVRPEGSVSTLKIQRTERGDSAVYLCASSLTPIGHTAFEQFFGPGTRLTVL.

This clone turned up a few times. The CDR3 DNA reads as TGTGCCTGGAGTTTGGGGACAGGTAATCAGCCCCAGCATTTT. This codes for CAWSLGTGNQPQHF. The chain couples TRBV30 to TRBJ1-5; 8 bases are shared with TRBD1. The V gene's germline CDR1 is GTSNPN and CDR2 SVGIG (reference sequence). V was pared by 2 bases and J by 4 bases, with 4 bases of the junction left unmatched. This CDR3 comprises 14 residues.

In its sample, this clone was seen once. The chain links TRBV10-1 to TRBJ2-3, with 15 positions matching TRBD2. The CDR3 length is 14 residues. After removal of 0 bases from V and 14 bases from J, the junction contained 3 bases not matched to a gene. CDR1 WNHNN and CDR2 SYGVQD come from the germline V gene (reference sequence). DNA of the CDR3: TGCGCCAGCAGTGAGTCCGGGACTAGCGGGAGGTTGTATTTT. It codes for CASSESGTSGRLYF.

The chain links TRBV23-1 to TRBJ1-2; 8 nucleotides line up with TRBD1. TRBV23-1 is an ORF, with its function uncertain. This CDR3 contains 10 residues. The V and J ends lost 6 bases and 14 bases, in that order; junction bases with no gene match: 5. CDR3 region: CASRQGAVTF. The DNA for the CDR3 is TGCGCCAGCAGGCAGGGGGCAGTGACCTTC.

The genes are TRBV19 and TRBJ2-7; 9 positions agree with TRBD2. The germline V gene encodes CDR1 LNHDA and CDR2 SQIVND (reference sequence). J gave up 0 bases and V 4 bases, and 4 bases lay outside the gene matches. The CDR3 consists of 15 residues. The CDR3 sequence: CASSTSGKSSYEQYF. CDR3 nucleotide sequence: TGTGCCAGTAGTACTAGCGGGAAGAGCTCCTACGAGCAGTACTTC. Looking up the rest from reference TRBV19 and TRBJ2-7 gives the full variable domain: DGGITQSPKYLFRKEGQNVTLSCEQNLNHDAMYWYRQDPGQGLRLIYYSQIVNDFQKGDIAEGYSVSREKKESFPLTVTSAQKNPTAFYLCASSTSGKSSYEQYFGPGTRLTVT.

The gene calls are TRBV2 and TRBJ1-4, with TRBD1 identical over 12 bases. The CDR3 is made up of 19 amino acids. Germline lookup yields CDR1 SNHLY and CDR2 FYNNEI. The trim removed 2 bases at V and 0 bases at J, leaving 7 bases unmatched. CDR3 region: CASSETGTGGRATNEKLFF. The DNA for the CDR3 is TGTGCCAGCAGTGAAACAGGGACAGGGGGCAGGGCAACTAATGAAAAACTGTTTTTT.

This clone appeared a single time. The rearrangement joins TRBV6-1 to TRBJ2-2, with D tentatively TRBD1 (6 bases). The CDR3 runs to 17 residues. Germline V gene sequence: CDR1 MNHNS, CDR2 SASEGT. V lost 1 base to trimming and J lost 6 bases, with 18 bases between them. The CDR3 spells CASSEVYSGASAGELFF. Written as DNA, the CDR3 is TGTGCCAGCAGTGAAGTATACTCAGGGGCGAGTGCCGGGGAGCTGTTTTTT.

The chain carries TRBV11-2 and TRBJ2-2; D uncertain. V shed 3 bases and J shed 3 bases, with 8 bases lying between them. The CDR3 covers 14 residues. Germline values: CDR1 SGHAT, CDR2 FQNNGV. CDR3 nucleotides: TGTGCCAGCAGCTTTCCCGGGTACACCGGGGAGCTGTTTTTT. It codes for CASSFPGYTGELFF.

The chain couples TRBV4-1 to TRBJ2-5; 9 nucleotides align to TRBD2. V shed 4 bases, J shed 5 bases, and the junction held 11 bases outside the gene matches. CDR1 MGHRA and CDR2 YSYEKL come from the germline V gene. This CDR3 comprises 16 residues. The CDR3 is CASSPAGGPGEETQYF. CDR3 coding DNA: TGCGCCAGCAGCCCGGCGGGAGGGCCAGGAGAGGAGACCCAGTACTTC.

J is TRBJ1-6 and V is TRBV6-5; 9 bases match TRBD1. Germline CDR1 is MNHEY and CDR2 is SVGAGI. This CDR3 has 14 amino acids. V trimming: 0 bases; J trimming: 14 bases; junction bases outside the gene matches: 5. CDR3 amino acids: CASSYSDRGPTLHF. In DNA form, the CDR3 reads TGTGCCAGCAGTTACTCGGACAGGGGACCGACCCTCCACTTT.

This clone was recorded only once. The chain couples TRBV1 to TRBJ1-1; the D call in the table, TRBD1, was not verified against the DNA. TRBV1 is labeled a pseudogene. The CDR3 is 18 amino acids. Written as DNA, the CDR3 is TGCACCAGCAGCCAAGAGGGGAGGACAGGGTGGGAGAACACTGAAGCTTTCTTT. It is translated as CTSSQEGRTGWENTEAFF.

The V call is TRBV4-1, the J call TRBJ1-4; maybe TRBD1 (6 bases). The V gene lost 4 bases and the J gene lost 8 bases, with 20 bases spanning the gap. Germline values: CDR1 MGHRA, CDR2 YSYEKL. This CDR3 is 16 amino acids long. Here the CDR3 reads CASSPPTGPLSEKLFF. CDR3 coding DNA: TGCGCCAGCAGCCCCCCGACAGGCCCCCTGAGCGAAAAACTGTTTTTT.